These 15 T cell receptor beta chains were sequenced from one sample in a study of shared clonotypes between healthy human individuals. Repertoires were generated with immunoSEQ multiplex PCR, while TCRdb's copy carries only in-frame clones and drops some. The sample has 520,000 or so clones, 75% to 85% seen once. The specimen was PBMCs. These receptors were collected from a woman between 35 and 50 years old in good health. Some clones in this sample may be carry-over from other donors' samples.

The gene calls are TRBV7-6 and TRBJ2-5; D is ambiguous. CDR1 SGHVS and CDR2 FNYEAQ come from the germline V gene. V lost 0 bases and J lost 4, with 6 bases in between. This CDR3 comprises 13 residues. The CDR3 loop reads CASSLATAETQYF. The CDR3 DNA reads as TGTGCCAGCAGCTTAGCCACCGCAGAGACCCAGTACTTC.

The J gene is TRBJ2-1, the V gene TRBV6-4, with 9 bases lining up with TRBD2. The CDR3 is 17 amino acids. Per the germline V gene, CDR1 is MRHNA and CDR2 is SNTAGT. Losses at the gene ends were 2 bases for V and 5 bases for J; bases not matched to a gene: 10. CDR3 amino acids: CASSDMLASGRNNEQFF. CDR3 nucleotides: TGTGCCAGCAGTGACATGCTGGCCAGCGGGAGGAACAATGAGCAGTTCTTC.

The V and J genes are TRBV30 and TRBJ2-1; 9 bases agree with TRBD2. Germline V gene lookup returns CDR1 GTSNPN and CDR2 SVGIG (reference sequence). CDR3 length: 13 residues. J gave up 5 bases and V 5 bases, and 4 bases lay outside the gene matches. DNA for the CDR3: TGTGCCTGGGGCGGGAGGGCCGACAATGAGCAGTTCTTC. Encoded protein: CAWGGRADNEQFF. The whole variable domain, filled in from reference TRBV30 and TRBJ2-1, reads SQTIHQWPATLVQPVGSPLSLECTVEGTSNPNLYWYRQAAGRGLQLLFYSVGIGQISSEVPQNLSASRPQDRQFILSSKKLLLSDSGFYLCAWGGRADNEQFFGPGTRLTVL.

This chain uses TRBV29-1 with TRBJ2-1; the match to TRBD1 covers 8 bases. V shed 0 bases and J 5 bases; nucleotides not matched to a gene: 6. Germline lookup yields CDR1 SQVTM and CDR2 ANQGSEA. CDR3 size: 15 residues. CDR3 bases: TGCAGCGTTGAAGACGGACAGGGAAGGCACAATGAGCAGTTCTTC. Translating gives CSVEDGQGRHNEQFF.

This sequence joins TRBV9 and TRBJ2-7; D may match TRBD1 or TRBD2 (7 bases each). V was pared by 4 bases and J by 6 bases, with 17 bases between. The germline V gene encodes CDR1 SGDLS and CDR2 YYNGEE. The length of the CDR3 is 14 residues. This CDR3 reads CASSPRQGGVEQYF. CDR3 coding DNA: TGTGCCAGCAGCCCCCGACAGGGAGGGGTCGAGCAGTACTTC.

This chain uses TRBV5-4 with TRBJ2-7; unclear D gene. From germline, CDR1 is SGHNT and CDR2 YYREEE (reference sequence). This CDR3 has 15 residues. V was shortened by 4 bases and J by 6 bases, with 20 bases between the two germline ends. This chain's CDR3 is CASSQASRSRVEQYF. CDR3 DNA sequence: TGTGCCAGCAGCCAAGCGAGTAGGTCACGGGTCGAGCAGTACTTC.

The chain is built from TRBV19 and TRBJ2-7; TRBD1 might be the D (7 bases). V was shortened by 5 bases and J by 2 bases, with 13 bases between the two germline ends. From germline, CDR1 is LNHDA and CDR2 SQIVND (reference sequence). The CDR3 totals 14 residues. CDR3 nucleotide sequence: TGTGCCAGTAGTGCGGCAGGGGGGACCTACGAGCAGTACTTC. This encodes CASSAAGGTYEQYF.

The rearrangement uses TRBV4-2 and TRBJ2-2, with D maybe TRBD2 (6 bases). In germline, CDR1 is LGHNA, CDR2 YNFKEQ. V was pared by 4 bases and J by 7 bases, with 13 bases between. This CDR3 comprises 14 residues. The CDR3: CASSLTSRGGELFF. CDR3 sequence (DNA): TGTGCCAGCAGCCTGACTAGTCGTGGCGGGGAGCTGTTTTTT.

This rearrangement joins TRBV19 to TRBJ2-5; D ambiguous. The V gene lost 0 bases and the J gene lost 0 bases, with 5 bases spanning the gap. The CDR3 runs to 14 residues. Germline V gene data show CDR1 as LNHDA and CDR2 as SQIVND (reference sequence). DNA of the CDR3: TGTGCCAGTAGTATAGATACAGACCAAGAGACCCAGTACTTC. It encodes CASSIDTDQETQYF.

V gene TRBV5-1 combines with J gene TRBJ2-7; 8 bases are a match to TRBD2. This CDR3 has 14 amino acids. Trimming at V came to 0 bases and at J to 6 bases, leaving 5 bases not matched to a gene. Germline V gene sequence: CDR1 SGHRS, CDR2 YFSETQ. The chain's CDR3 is CASSLAGLGGEQYF. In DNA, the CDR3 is TGCGCCAGCAGCTTGGCGGGACTAGGTGGCGAGCAGTACTTC.

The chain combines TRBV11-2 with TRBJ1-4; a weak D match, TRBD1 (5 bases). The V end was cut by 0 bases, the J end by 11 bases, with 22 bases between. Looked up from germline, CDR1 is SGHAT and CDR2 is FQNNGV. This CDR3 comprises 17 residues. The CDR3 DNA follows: TGTGCCAGCAGCTTAGACCTAGGGGCCTTAGACGGTGAGAAACTGTTTTTT. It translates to CASSLDLGALDGEKLFF.

DNA of the CDR3: TGTGCCAGCGAAACTAGCGCAACCTACAATGAGCAGTTCTTC. Translating it yields CASETSATYNEQFF. This chain connects TRBV11-2 to TRBJ2-1, with 7 bases fitting TRBD2. J was trimmed by 2 bases and V by 8 bases; bases with no gene match: 6. The germline V gene has CDR1 SGHAT and CDR2 FQNNGV. The CDR3 sequence is 14 residues long.

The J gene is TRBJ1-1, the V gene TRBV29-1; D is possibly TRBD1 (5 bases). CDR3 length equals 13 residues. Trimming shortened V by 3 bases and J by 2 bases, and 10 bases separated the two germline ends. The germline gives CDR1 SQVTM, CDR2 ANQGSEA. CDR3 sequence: CSVDRTGNTEAFF. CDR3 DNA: TGCAGCGTTGATCGTACAGGTAACACTGAAGCTTTCTTT.

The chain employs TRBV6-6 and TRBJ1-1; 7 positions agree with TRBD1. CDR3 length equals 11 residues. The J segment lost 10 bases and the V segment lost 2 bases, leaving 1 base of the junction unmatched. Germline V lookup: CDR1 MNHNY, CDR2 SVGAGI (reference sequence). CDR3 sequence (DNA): TGTGCCAGCAGTTACCGACAGGGAGCTTTCTTT. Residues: CASSYRQGAFF.

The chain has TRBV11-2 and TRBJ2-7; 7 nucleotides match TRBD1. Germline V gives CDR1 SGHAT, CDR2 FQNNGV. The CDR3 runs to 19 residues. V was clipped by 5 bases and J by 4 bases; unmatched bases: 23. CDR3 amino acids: CASSVYRGRGRSLHYEQYF. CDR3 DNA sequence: TGTGCCAGCAGCGTATACAGGGGAAGGGGACGGTCCCTTCATTACGAGCAGTACTTC. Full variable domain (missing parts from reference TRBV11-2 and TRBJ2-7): EAGVAQSPRYKIIEKRQSVAFWCNPISGHATLYWYQQILGQGPKLLIQFQNNGVVDDSQLPKDRFSAERLKGVDSTLKIQPAKLEDSAVYLCASSVYRGRGRSLHYEQYFGPGTRLTVT.